Listed here are 20 T cell receptor beta chains from one sample, sequenced in a study of blood T cell repertoires in COVID-19. This table comes from immunoSEQ multiplex PCR, and its TCRdb copy is limited to in-frame clones, with some not included. This table has 56,000 or so clones, 89% appearing once. The sample taken for sequencing was peripheral blood. Receptors were obtained from a woman between 55 and 75 years old with COVID-19, enrolled during active disease.

V and J are TRBV7-2 and TRBJ2-6; D possibly corresponds to TRBD1 (6 bases). This CDR3 comprises 16 residues. With 3 bases removed from V and 4 bases from J, the gap between germline ends came to 13 bases. Germline V gives CDR1 SGHTA, CDR2 FQGNSA. CDR3 in amino acids: CASSFVGARGANVLTF. CDR3 nucleotide sequence: TGTGCCAGCAGCTTTGTGGGGGCGCGAGGGGCCAACGTCCTGACTTTC. The full variable domain, in which reference TRBV7-2 and TRBJ2-6 provide the parts outside the CDR3, is GAGVSQSPSNKVTEKGKDVELRCDPISGHTALYWYRQSLGQGLEFLIYFQGNSAPDKSGLPSDRFSAERTGGSVSTLTIQRTQQEDSAVYLCASSFVGARGANVLTFGAGSRLTVL.

The chain couples TRBV7-8 to TRBJ2-1; the D gene is possibly TRBD2 (6 bases). This CDR3 spans 15 amino acids. V dropped 3 bases and J dropped 5 bases, with 14 bases sitting between them. Germline V gene sequence: CDR1 SGHVS, CDR2 FQNEAQ. CDR3: CASSLPSSGHNEQFF. The CDR3 DNA follows: TGTGCCAGCAGCTTGCCCTCGAGCGGGCACAATGAGCAGTTCTTC.

This clone was recorded once. The V and J genes are TRBV7-6 and TRBJ2-1; 8 nucleotides agree with TRBD2. J lost 3 bases, V lost 5 bases, and 9 bases had no gene match. Germline loops: CDR1 SGHVS, CDR2 FNYEAQ. The CDR3 has 16 residues. The DNA for the CDR3 is TGTGCCAGCAGCCCGAGCAGCGGGGGCCTCTACAATGAGCAGTTCTTC. This encodes CASSPSSGGLYNEQFF.

The genes are TRBV7-9 and TRBJ2-7; TRBD1 aligns across 7 bases. The CDR3 totals 12 residues. Germline values: CDR1 SEHNR, CDR2 FQNEAQ (reference sequence). The trim removed 5 bases at V and 6 bases at J, leaving 4 bases unmatched. CDR3 in amino acids: CASSLRGLEQYF. CDR3 bases: TGTGCCAGCAGCCTTAGGGGGCTCGAGCAGTACTTC.

This clone appeared once. V usage is TRBV25-1 and J usage is TRBJ2-7; 13 bases match TRBD2. CDR1 is MGHDK and CDR2 is SYGVNS in the germline V gene. Unmatched junction bases numbered 13, after V lost 6 bases and J lost 2 bases. This CDR3 comprises 18 residues. CDR3 amino acids: CASSAQAGTSGKAYEQYF. The CDR3 bases are TGTGCCAGCAGCGCTCAGGCGGGGACTAGCGGGAAGGCCTACGAGCAGTACTTC.

CDR3 DNA: TGTGCCAGCAGTTTAGGGCCCCCAATGCATCATGGCTACACCTTC. Protein product: CASSLGPPMHHGYTF. This chain uses TRBV27 with TRBJ1-2, with no clear D. Trimming removed 2 bases from V and 6 bases from J, with 16 bases in between. This CDR3 is 15 amino acids long. The germline gives CDR1 MNHEY, CDR2 SMNVEV (reference sequence).

The genes are TRBV19 and TRBJ1-2; D is undetermined. Germline lookup yields CDR1 LNHDA and CDR2 SQIVND (reference sequence). The V gene lost 5 bases and the J gene lost 4 bases, with 17 bases spanning the gap. This CDR3 is 15 amino acids long. CDR3 protein: CASSAGGARGYGYTF. CDR3 in DNA: TGTGCCAGTAGTGCTGGCGGAGCCCGGGGCTATGGCTACACCTTC.

The chain links TRBV10-1 to TRBJ2-7, with TRBD1 matching over 7 bases. Germline V CDR1 and CDR2: WNHNN, SYGVQD (reference sequence). J lost 6 bases, V lost 0 bases, and 8 bases had no gene match. This CDR3 has 15 amino acids. The CDR3 spells CASSESRDRAFEQYF. The CDR3 DNA follows: TGCGCCAGCAGTGAGTCGAGAGACAGGGCATTCGAGCAGTACTTC.

V gene TRBV7-8 combines with J gene TRBJ1-4; possible D gene TRBD1, 5 bases. CDR1 SGHVS and CDR2 FQNEAQ come from the germline V gene. The CDR3 consists of 16 residues. The germline V and J ends were trimmed by 3 bases and 0 bases, with 11 bases remaining between them. CDR3 residues: CASSLGGEATNEKLFF. CDR3 coding DNA: TGTGCCAGCAGCTTGGGGGGAGAAGCAACTAATGAAAAACTGTTTTTT.

The V and J genes are TRBV7-2 and TRBJ2-5, with 14 positions matching TRBD2. CDR1 is SGHTA and CDR2 is FQGNSA in the germline V gene. The J segment lost 3 bases and the V segment lost 5 bases, leaving 5 bases of the junction unmatched. CDR3 length: 16 residues. In DNA, the CDR3 is TGTGCCAGCAGCCCAAGACTAGCGGGAGGGAAAGAGACCCAGTACTTC. Its translation is CASSPRLAGGKETQYF.

The chain recombines TRBV7-7 with TRBJ2-5; 7 bases fit TRBD1. Germline CDR1 SSHAT, CDR2 FNYEAQ (reference sequence). The CDR3 totals 15 residues. The junction had 8 bases not matched to a gene; V was cut back by 5 bases and J by 2 bases. CDR3 loop: CASSQEKTGQETQYF. The CDR3 region has the DNA TGTGCCAGCAGCCAGGAGAAGACAGGGCAAGAGACCCAGTACTTC.

This clone has a single count. The genes are TRBV10-3 and TRBJ1-1; D possibly corresponds to TRBD1 (5 bases). Trimming left V 2 bases short and J 1 base short, with 8 bases between. Germline V CDR1 and CDR2: ENHRY, SYGVKD. The CDR3 totals 14 residues. This CDR3 is CAISERTQNTEAFF. Written as DNA, the CDR3 is TGTGCCATCAGTGAGAGGACACAGAACACTGAAGCTTTCTTT.

The chain carries TRBV10-3 and TRBJ2-5; TRBD1 aligns across 9 bases. The CDR3 extends over 15 amino acids. Germline CDR1 ENHRY, CDR2 SYGVKD. Trimming cost V 8 bases and J 2 bases; bases outside gene matches: 9. Written as DNA, the CDR3 is TGTGCCATCGGTACAGGGGGCTCAGGACAAGAGACCCAGTACTTC. Encoded protein: CAIGTGGSGQETQYF.

A single count supports this clone. This chain links TRBV5-8 with TRBJ1-1, with D perhaps TRBD1 (5 bases). CDR3 length equals 13 residues. Trimming removed 10 bases from V and 6 bases from J, with 19 bases in between. Germline V gives CDR1 SGHTS, CDR2 YDEGEE. The CDR3: CAARGRIRAEAFF. The CDR3 nucleotides read TGTGCCGCTCGAGGCCGCATCAGGGCTGAAGCTTTCTTT.

V usage is TRBV27 and J usage is TRBJ2-7, with unresolved D. The CDR3 consists of 11 residues. The V end was cut by 2 bases, the J end by 6 bases, with 5 bases between. The germline CDR1 and CDR2 sequences are MNHEY and SMNVEV (reference sequence). The CDR3 here is CASSLGGEQYF. The CDR3 region has the DNA TGTGCCAGCAGTTTAGGCGGCGAGCAGTACTTC.

The V call is TRBV6-1, the J call TRBJ2-5; D may be TRBD2 (6 bases). V dropped 2 bases and J dropped 2 bases, with 9 bases sitting between them. The germline CDR1 and CDR2 sequences are MNHNS and SASEGT. There are 14 residues in the CDR3. DNA for the CDR3: TGTGCCAGCAGTGAATTGAGCGGGCAAGAGACCCAGTACTTC. It is translated as CASSELSGQETQYF.

About this clone itself: The junction differs from germline at one of its ends, possibly a read error. In nucleotides, the CDR3 is TGTGCCAGCAGCATAGGGGGGAGCGGCATTCAGTACTTC. As protein: CASSIGGSGIQYF. V usage is TRBV13 and J usage is TRBJ2-4; D possibly matches TRBD1 or TRBD2 (6 bases each). Germline CDR1 PRHDT, CDR2 FYEKMQ (reference sequence). The CDR3 totals 13 residues.

This chain uses TRBV7-8 with TRBJ2-2; tentative D call: TRBD2 (5 bases). In germline, CDR1 is SGHVS, CDR2 FQNEAQ. V dropped 1 base and J dropped 4 bases, with 13 bases sitting between them. The CDR3 is 16 amino acids. The CDR3 DNA sequence: TGTGCCAGCAGCTTAGGGGCCGGCGGGTCCACCGGGGAGCTGTTTTTT. Its protein is CASSLGAGGSTGELFF.

This chain's CDR3 is CASSFLTGAGRTDTQYF. The CDR3 DNA follows: TGTGCCAGCAGCTTCCTAACCGGAGCGGGGCGCACAGATACGCAGTATTTT. The rearrangement joins TRBV11-2 to TRBJ2-3; 7 bases fit TRBD2. The germline CDR1 and CDR2 sequences are SGHAT and FQNNGV. Germline trimming cut 3 bases from V and 1 base from J; bases unmatched to any gene: 10. The CDR3 is made up of 17 amino acids.

The CDR3 spells CASSWLGLSSYNEQFF. Written as DNA, the CDR3 is TGTGCCAGCAGCTGGTTGGGACTAAGCTCCTACAATGAGCAGTTCTTC. The chain is built from TRBV7-8 and TRBJ2-1, with TRBD2 matching over 7 bases. Germline assignment: CDR1 SGHVS and CDR2 FQNEAQ. This CDR3 contains 16 residues. V shed 4 bases, J shed 0 bases, and the junction held 6 bases outside the gene matches.